These 29 T cell receptor beta chains originate from one sample sequenced in a study of T-cell memory formation after mild COVID-19 (dated by TCRdb to the early 2020s). The method was 5' RACE. Sequencing instrument: Illumina NovaSeq 6000. TCRdb took the public reads, trimmed them with fastp at Q25, ran MiXCR for clone calling and kept in-frame beta chains. Rows merge per CDR3 protein into single entries with the most common DNA and genes. Recorded for this sample are more than 250,000 distinct CDR3 sequences; roughly 17% of them occurred a single time. Of the sample, 22% is held by the ten largest clones. The sequencing input was PBMCs or a T cell subset sorted from them (not recorded which). All receptors come from a man aged 18 to 30 who had mild COVID-19 (a few samples of this study predate the infection). The sample titles of this study are shuffled in the database, so cell type and time point are left out; the donor was told from shared clones.

This clonotype has a handful of counts. This chain connects TRBV2 to TRBJ2-3; 7 positions agree with TRBD1. This CDR3 comprises 13 residues. Unmatched junction bases numbered 4, after V lost 4 bases and J lost 6 bases. The germline gives CDR1 SNHLY, CDR2 FYNNEI. CDR3 region: CASSVPQGDTQYF. CDR3 coding DNA: TGTGCCAGCAGTGTTCCACAGGGGGATACGCAGTATTTT.

This clonotype was observed a handful of times. The chain combines TRBV10-1 with TRBJ2-3; TRBD1 or TRBD2 may be the D gene (6 bases each). V gave up 1 base and J gave up 4 bases, with 18 bases separating them. The CDR3 is made up of 17 amino acids. Per the germline V gene, CDR1 is WNHNN and CDR2 is SYGVQD (reference sequence). The CDR3: CASSEWGARAGSDTQYF. The DNA for the CDR3 is TGCGCCAGCAGTGAGTGGGGGGCGAGAGCAGGGTCAGATACGCAGTATTTT.

This clonotype was observed a handful of times. This chain joins TRBV7-9 and TRBJ2-2; D gene uncertain. V was cut by 5 bases and J by 2 bases, with 9 bases left in between. This CDR3 comprises 14 residues. The germline gives CDR1 SEHNR, CDR2 FQNEAQ (reference sequence). The CDR3 DNA sequence: TGTGCCAGCAGCGTAAGGGTAAACACCGGGGAGCTGTTTTTT. It translates to CASSVRVNTGELFF.

This clonotype was counted only a few times. The chain combines TRBV6-5 with TRBJ1-2, with 8 bases identical to TRBD1. V lost 5 bases to trimming and J lost 6 bases; unmatched junction nucleotides: 8. The germline CDR1 and CDR2 sequences are MNHEY and SVGAGI. The CDR3 has 14 amino acids. The CDR3 DNA reads as TGTGCCAGCAGTCCAGGGGGCTATGAAGATGGCTACACCTTC. Protein product: CASSPGGYEDGYTF.

V is TRBV30 and J is TRBJ1-6, with D unresolved. The germline V gene encodes CDR1 GTSNPN and CDR2 SVGIG (reference sequence). V gave up 4 bases and J gave up 5 bases, with 9 bases separating them. This CDR3 region has 13 residues. CDR3 coding DNA: TGTGCCTGGACTTACTGGGATAATTCACCCCTCCACTTT. Protein sequence: CAWTYWDNSPLHF. The variable domain in full, with the rest retrieved from reference TRBV30 and TRBJ1-6, is SQTIHQWPATLVQPVGSPLSLECTVEGTSNPNLYWYRQAAGRGLQLLFYSVGIGQISSEVPQNLSASRPQDRQFILSSKKLLLSDSGFYLCAWTYWDNSPLHFGNGTRLTVT.

The rearrangement uses TRBV6-2 or TRBV6-3 and TRBJ2-3, with 8 bases lining up with TRBD2. This CDR3 comprises 15 residues. The germline gives CDR1 MNHEY, CDR2 SVGEGT. V lost 8 bases, J lost 1 base, and 8 bases stayed unmatched. The CDR3 DNA sequence: TGTGCCAGCCGGCCTAGCGGGTCTCGCACAGATACGCAGTATTTT. It is translated as CASRPSGSRTDTQYF.

V gene TRBV4-1 combines with J gene TRBJ2-3; D is uncertain. This CDR3 spans 16 amino acids. CDR1 and CDR2 (germline): MGHRA, YSYEKL. V was cut by 4 bases and J by 3 bases, with 17 bases left in between. The CDR3 DNA follows: TGCGCCAGCAGCCCGTTGGGTCCTACCCTGACAGATACGCAGTATTTT. Encoded protein: CASSPLGPTLTDTQYF.

The table lists this clonotype with a few counts. This rearrangement joins TRBV2 to TRBJ2-7; a weak D match, TRBD2 (5 bases). Germline values: CDR1 SNHLY, CDR2 FYNNEI. The germline V and J ends were trimmed by 8 bases and 3 bases, with 14 bases remaining between them. The length of the CDR3 is 13 residues. The CDR3 here is CASGVGRDYEQYV. CDR3 nucleotide sequence: TGTGCCAGCGGAGTAGGCCGGGACTACGAGCAGTACGTC.

The chain employs TRBV6-5 and TRBJ2-1; a weak D match, TRBD2 (7 bases). CDR3 length equals 15 residues. V lost 1 base to trimming and J lost 7 bases, with 14 bases between them. Germline assignment: CDR1 MNHEY and CDR2 SVGAGI. CDR3 coding DNA: TGTGCCAGCAGTTACTACCCGGGGGGCAGGAATGAGCAGTTCTTC. This encodes CASSYYPGGRNEQFF.

The chain uses TRBV7-9 and TRBJ2-6, with D perhaps matching TRBD1 or TRBD2 (7 bases each). The CDR3 loop spans 18 amino acids. CDR1 is SEHNR, CDR2 FQNEAQ, per germline (reference sequence). Trimming shortened V by 5 bases and J by 1 base, and 18 bases separated the two germline ends. The CDR3 nucleotides are TGTGCCAGCAGCGGGATGGGAGGGGGCCCGTCTGGGGCCAACGTCCTGACTTTC. It yields the protein CASSGMGGGPSGANVLTF.

The chain is built from TRBV15 and TRBJ2-2, with TRBD2 matching 8 bases. The V segment lost 3 bases and the J segment 5 bases; nucleotides outside the gene matches: 8. The CDR3 has 16 residues. Germline loops: CDR1 LNHNV, CDR2 YYDKDF (reference sequence). Here the CDR3 DNA reads TGTGCCACCAGCAGCACCCCCGGGGGGGCTACCGGGGAGCTGTTTTTT. Protein: CATSSTPGGATGELFF.

This clonotype was seen a handful of times. The chain links TRBV9 to TRBJ1-1, with 8 nucleotides matching TRBD1. Germline CDR1 is SGDLS and CDR2 is YYNGEE. V lost 3 bases, J lost 3 bases, and 7 bases stayed unmatched. This CDR3 has 15 residues. The CDR3 region has the DNA TGTGCCAGCAGCGAGGCCGGGACAGGAGACACTGAAGCTTTCTTT. This gives the protein CASSEAGTGDTEAFF. Full variable domain (outside the CDR3, taken from reference TRBV9 and TRBJ1-1): DSGVTQTPKHLITATGQRVTLRCSPRSGDLSVYWYQQSLDQGLQFLIQYYNGEERAKGNILERFSAQQFPDLHSELNLSSLELGDSALYFCASSEAGTGDTEAFFGQGTRLTVV.

A few counts support this clonotype. The rearrangement links TRBV20-1 to TRBJ2-2, with TRBD1 matching over 8 bases. Germline lookup yields CDR1 DFQATT and CDR2 SNEGSKA (reference sequence). J lost 3 bases, V lost 4 bases, and 7 bases had no gene match. The CDR3 sequence is 15 residues long. The CDR3 spells CSATQGAVDTGELFF. CDR3 bases: TGCAGTGCTACCCAGGGGGCCGTCGACACCGGGGAGCTGTTTTTT.

There are a few counts of this clonotype. The chain is built from TRBV27 and TRBJ2-3, with a tentative D call TRBD2 (5 bases). CDR1 and CDR2 (germline): MNHEY, SMNVEV (reference sequence). The ends were cut back, 1 base at V and 4 bases at J, with 15 bases in the middle. The CDR3 is 16 residues long. CDR3 DNA: TGTGCCAGCAGTTTATTGGCGGGCCTTGCGCCAGATACGCAGTATTTT. The encoded protein is CASSLLAGLAPDTQYF.

In this sample, this clonotype turned up a few times. J is TRBJ2-1 and V is TRBV5-1; 12 bases line up with TRBD2. The CDR3 length is 16 residues. J was trimmed by 5 bases and V by 4 bases; bases with no gene match: 7. Germline-derived CDR1 and CDR2 are SGHRS and YFSETQ. The CDR3 coding sequence is TGCGCCAGCAGCCGTTCTAGCGGGGGGGATAACAATGAGCAGTTCTTC. Amino acids: CASSRSSGGDNNEQFF.

This rearrangement joins TRBV6-4 to TRBJ2-3; 7 bases align to TRBD1. The CDR3 consists of 16 residues. Losses at the gene ends were 5 bases for V and 0 bases for J; bases not matched to a gene: 8. Germline CDR1 MRHNA, CDR2 SNTAGT. In DNA, the CDR3 is TGTGCCAGCAGTCCTCAGGGGGATCCTAGCACAGATACGCAGTATTTT. Translation gives CASSPQGDPSTDTQYF.

This clonotype showed up just a few times. DNA of the CDR3: TGCAGTGCTAGAGTGGCGGGCTGGTTGAACACTGAAGCTTTCTTT. Its protein is CSARVAGWLNTEAFF. The chain joins TRBV20-1 to TRBJ1-1, with D uncertain. CDR1 and CDR2 (germline): DFQATT, SNEGSKA (reference sequence). The CDR3 is 15 residues long. The V gene lost 1 base and the J gene lost 0 bases, with 12 bases spanning the gap.

This chain joins TRBV7-2 and TRBJ2-7; TRBD2 matches 7 bases. This CDR3 has 14 amino acids. Germline trimming cut 5 bases from V and 0 bases from J; bases unmatched to any gene: 4. CDR1 is SGHTA, CDR2 FQGNSA, per germline. CDR3 amino acids: CASSASGNSYEQYF. CDR3 DNA sequence: TGTGCCAGCAGCGCCAGCGGGAACTCCTACGAGCAGTACTTC.

V gene TRBV6-6 combines with J gene TRBJ2-7, with D maybe TRBD2 (6 bases). The V gene lost 10 bases and the J gene lost 1 base, with 17 bases spanning the gap. The CDR3 contains 14 residues. Germline V lookup: CDR1 MNHNY, CDR2 SVGAGI (reference sequence). CDR3 bases: TGTGCCACCCGACGGGACTGGGGGTCCTACGAGCAGTACGTC. Its protein product is CATRRDWGSYEQYV.

This chain joins TRBV15 and TRBJ2-7; the D is unclear. Looked up from germline, CDR1 is LNHNV and CDR2 is YYDKDF (reference sequence). The CDR3 spans 13 residues. With 0 bases removed from V and 6 bases from J, the gap between germline ends came to 9 bases. Here the CDR3 DNA reads TGTGCCACCAGCAGAGAGGCCGTTTCCGAGCAGTACTTC. It is translated as CATSREAVSEQYF.

This clonotype was seen more than once but under ten times. This chain uses TRBV12-3 or TRBV12-4 with TRBJ2-2, with TRBD2 matching over 11 bases. Trimming at V came to 3 bases and at J to 4 bases, leaving 10 bases not matched to a gene. CDR3 length equals 18 residues. The CDR3 sequence: CASSLWLAGGLGTGELFF. As DNA, the CDR3 is TGTGCCAGCAGTTTGTGGCTAGCGGGGGGTCTAGGCACCGGGGAGCTGTTTTTT.

This clonotype turned up a few times. This chain links TRBV12-3 or TRBV12-4 with TRBJ1-4, with 7 bases matching TRBD1. V shed 3 bases and J 10 bases; nucleotides not matched to a gene: 8. The CDR3 has 14 residues. In DNA form, the CDR3 reads TGTGCCAGCAGTTTCGACAGGGCCAGGGGAAAACTGTTTTTT. Its protein product is CASSFDRARGKLFF.

Here the CDR3 reads CASTFRRMNTEAFF. The CDR3 DNA reads TGTGCCAGCACCTTCCGTAGGATGAACACTGAAGCTTTCTTT. V usage is TRBV28 and J usage is TRBJ1-1; no clear D. This CDR3 spans 14 amino acids. Germline CDR1 is MDHEN and CDR2 is SYDVKM. Trimming shortened V by 7 bases and J by 0 bases, and 12 bases separated the two germline ends.

The table lists this clonotype with a few counts. This chain joins TRBV5-4 and TRBJ2-7; 8 nucleotides align to TRBD1. CDR1 and CDR2 from the germline V gene are SGHNT and YYREEE (reference sequence). The CDR3 consists of 12 residues. V lost 7 bases and J lost 11; bases outside the gene matches: 11. The CDR3 nucleotides are TGTGCCAGCGGGTCCGGGACAGGTCGAGAGTACTTC. Translation gives CASGSGTGREYF.

The chain joins TRBV7-2 to TRBJ2-3, with a tentative D call TRBD1 (5 bases). The length of the CDR3 is 15 residues. V was pared by 6 bases and J by 1 base, with 14 bases between. Germline V gene sequence: CDR1 SGHTA, CDR2 FQGNSA. CDR3 loop: CASSPARDRTDTQYF. CDR3 sequence (DNA): TGTGCCAGCAGTCCCGCCAGGGATCGCACAGATACGCAGTATTTT. Full variable domain (remainder filled in from reference TRBV7-2 and TRBJ2-3): GAGVSQSPSNKVTEKGKDVELRCDPISGHTALYWYRQSLGQGLEFLIYFQGNSAPDKSGLPSDRFSAERTGGSVSTLTIQRTQQEDSAVYLCASSPARDRTDTQYFGPGTRLTVL.

The table lists this clonotype with many counts. This rearrangement joins TRBV18 to TRBJ1-1; D gene ambiguous. Germline lookup yields CDR1 KGHSH and CDR2 LQKENI. Deletions cut 3 bases from V and 1 base from J, with 6 bases between. CDR3 size: 13 residues. The CDR3 here is CASSPGENTEAFF. The CDR3 DNA follows: TGTGCCAGCTCACCCGGAGAGAACACTGAAGCTTTCTTT.

This clonotype was found many times. The genes are TRBV28 and TRBJ2-1; 10 bases are shared with TRBD2. CDR1 and CDR2 from the germline V gene are MDHEN and SYDVKM. Trimming took 6 bases from V and 4 from J; bases not matched to a gene: 6. CDR3 length: 15 residues. In DNA, the CDR3 is TGTGCCAGCAGACTGCTAGCGGGGGCTTACAATGAGCAGTTCTTC. Translating it yields CASRLLAGAYNEQFF.

The V call is TRBV6-4, the J call TRBJ2-2; D uncertain. The CDR3 covers 16 residues. CDR1 is MRHNA and CDR2 is SNTAGT in the germline V gene. V dropped 4 bases and J dropped 2 bases, with 14 bases sitting between them. In DNA form, the CDR3 reads TGTGCCAGCAGTGCCCGAGAGTGGCAAAACACCGGGGAGCTGTTTTTT. This sequence encodes CASSAREWQNTGELFF.

Ten or more counts support this clonotype. In nucleotides, the CDR3 is TGTGCCAGCAGCGTAGGCGGGGGGGCCTGGGAGACCCAGTACTTC. Protein product: CASSVGGGAWETQYF. The chain carries TRBV9 and TRBJ2-5; TRBD2 matches 9 bases. From germline, CDR1 is SGDLS and CDR2 YYNGEE. This CDR3 has 15 amino acids. V was pared by 0 bases and J by 5 bases, with 5 bases of the junction left unmatched.